Given below is one T cell receptor (beta chain) in context. What it binds is unknown. The CDR3 ends on some other residue instead of the conserved phenylalanine or tryptophan, so this is likely a read error. Unsorted whole blood served as the source of blood RNA, and germline DNA was extracted as well. The entry originates in a study of tumor-infiltrating lymphocytes in primary liver carcinoma. Overall study context: The patients had histopathologically diagnosed primary liver carcinoma, and their disease was treated by surgical resection. T1-T3 N0M0 was the stage of the tumors, which were roughly 4.2 to 10 cm across.

A constant-region primer served to make TCR beta cDNA from about 0.5 ug total RNA. Slightly modified ARM-PCR served as the procedure for the TCR beta libraries. These libraries came from three rounds of nested multiplex PCR. Rounds one and two of PCR, each of 10 cycles, were primed with TRBV1-TRBV30 forward primers and a C-beta reverse primer. MiXCR, applied by TCRdb to the multiplex PCR reads, yields one record per CDR3 protein. The sample holds 300,000 to 400,000 distinct CDR3 sequences, 65% seen once. Findings and limits, study-wide: Lower overlap was observed for tumor-adjacent and tumor-blood pairs relative to tumor region pairs. Tumors carried a top-250-clone fraction significantly exceeding that of blood (p = 0.039).

Germline loops: CDR1 MNHEY, CDR2 SVGAGI. After removal of 5 bases from V and 6 bases from J, the junction contained 7 bases not matched to a gene. The CDR3 length is 15 residues. The source material was peripheral blood. V and J are TRBV6-5 and TRBJ1-5; 10 bases are shared with TRBD1. The sequence was obtained from a man aged 35-49 years with primary liver carcinoma and hepatitis B virus infection. In nucleotides, the CDR3 is TGTGCCAGCAGTCGGGACAGGGGATTCAGTCAGCCCCAGCATCTT. Its translation is CASSRDRGFSQPQHL.